The 5 T cell receptor beta chains reported below all come from one sample, sequenced in a study of shared T cell receptors in the human thymus. Repertoires were generated with immunoSEQ multiplex PCR, while TCRdb's copy carries only in-frame clones and drops some. This sample has about 540,000 clones, with 75% to 80% found just once. This same sample was also taken into another study, of human thymus T cells.

Material for sequencing was thymocytes. The receptors were gathered from a boy in the first two years of life with a congenital heart defect.

The rearrangement links TRBV18 to TRBJ1-5; TRBD1 matches at 8 bases. Per the germline V gene, CDR1 is KGHSH and CDR2 is LQKENI. J gave up 3 bases and V 5 bases, and 6 bases lay outside the gene matches. This CDR3 spans 15 amino acids. CDR3 in DNA: TGTGCCAGCTCAGCGGAGGGACAGGTCAATCAGCCCCAGCATTTT. This translates into CASSAEGQVNQPQHF.

The rearrangement links TRBV7-2 to TRBJ2-7, with TRBD2 matching 8 bases. Trimming took 1 base from V and 5 from J; bases not matched to a gene: 10. The germline V gene encodes CDR1 SGHTA and CDR2 FQGNSA. This CDR3 is built from 16 residues. CDR3: CASSLGLGALADEQYF. In DNA, the CDR3 is TGTGCCAGCAGCTTAGGGCTGGGGGCACTAGCGGACGAGCAGTACTTC.

In DNA, the CDR3 is TGTGCCAGCAGTGAAGTAGCGGGGGACACCGGGGAGCTGTTTTTT. Its translation: CASSEVAGDTGELFF. The rearrangement uses TRBV25-1 and TRBJ2-2, with 9 bases matching TRBD2. Trimming removed 2 bases from V and 3 bases from J; junction bases left unmatched: 1. Looked up from germline, CDR1 is MGHDK and CDR2 is SYGVNS. The CDR3 runs 15 residues.

The V gene is TRBV9, the J gene TRBJ2-5; D may be TRBD1 (5 bases). This CDR3 region has 16 residues. V lost 1 base and J 11 bases, leaving 24 bases between the germline ends. Germline lookup yields CDR1 SGDLS and CDR2 YYNGEE. This chain's CDR3 is CASSVREKGIVSEQYF. CDR3 in DNA: TGTGCCAGCAGCGTACGCGAGAAGGGGATAGTTAGTGAGCAGTACTTC.

V gene TRBV19 combines with J gene TRBJ2-7; 11 nucleotides align to TRBD1. Germline V lookup: CDR1 LNHDA, CDR2 SQIVND (reference sequence). The CDR3 totals 13 residues. Germline trimming cut 9 bases from V and 2 bases from J; bases unmatched to any gene: 3. In DNA, the CDR3 is TGTGCCAGAGGGGACAGGGGGACCTACGAGCAGTACTTC. Translated, it gives CARGDRGTYEQYF.